This TCR beta chain was found in a study of CD8+ T cells in alopecia areata. Study-level points and caveats: Shared TCR sequences were less clear between patients than in mice, possibly partly from HLA diversity.

Germline V lookup: CDR1 SQVTM, CDR2 ANQGSEA. This CDR3 has 18 residues. Concerning this clone: Its antigen remains unknown.

Sample treatment: oral pan-JAK inhibitor, 5-10 mg twice daily. Following extraction, RNA underwent reverse transcription to cDNA, which served as the sequencing template. Assay: immunoSEQ multiplex PCR; the TCRdb copy retains only in-frame clones and omits some. The sample holds approximately 140,000 clones, roughly nine tenths seen once. Sequencing was performed on CD8+ T cells sorted from blood, taken at week 4, from a patient treated with tofacitinib. This TCR came from a human donor with alopecia areata. V is TRBV29-1 and J is TRBJ1-4; 7 bases align to TRBD1. In DNA, the CDR3 is TGCGGCGGGCGGCGGAGAACAGGGGAAGCAGCAACTAATGAAAAACTGTTTTTT. This codes for CGGRRRTGEAATNEKLFF.